The clone carrying this TCR beta chain was seen just once. This sample was taken from a study of T-cell reconstitution after alpha-beta-depleted transplantation in children. Unique molecular identifiers were used in preparing the TCRbeta library. TCRdb re-called the PCR reads with MiXCR, one entry per CDR3 protein. The sample includes 440,000 or so distinct CDR3 sequences, 43% of them seen just once. The CDR3 extends over 17 amino acids. V lost 1 base and J 3 bases, leaving 17 bases between the germline ends. Germline V gene data show CDR1 as MGHRA and CDR2 as YSYEKL. This receptor was identified in a girl aged 2-10 years with aplastic anemia, due to receive a stem cell transplant. This chain uses TRBV4-1 with TRBJ2-3; a possible D gene is TRBD2 (6 bases). The source was PBMCs, collected before TCRalphabeta/CD19-depleted stem cell transplant. The DNA of the CDR3 is TGCGCCAGCAGCCAAGCCGGAGGGGAGTGGAGGACAGATACGCAGTATTTT. Protein sequence: CASSQAGGEWRTDTQYF.